This paragraph reports one T cell receptor beta chain. Its antigen is unknown. This record belongs to a study of cytomegalovirus exposure and HLA in healthy donors. For the study at large: Membership in the Caucasian-associated ancestry cluster was found for 81% of almost 400 genotyped donors. Whole-study results and caveats: 164 TCR beta chains were listed as cytomegalovirus-associated.

Per germline, CDR1 ENHRY and CDR2 SYGVKD. The CDR3 has 17 amino acids. The ends lost 2 bases at V and 1 base at J; junction bases unmatched: 7. These donors, healthy bone marrow donors, were studied. This PCR relied on a set of 60 Vbeta primers and 13 Jbeta primers. TCRdb's table, derived via immunoSEQ multiplex PCR, lists solely in-frame clones and lacks some. The data contain 65,000 to 90,000 clones, about 81% of them singletons. The V and J genes are TRBV10-3 and TRBJ2-1, with TRBD1 matching over 8 bases. The receptor comes from a man aged 65 to 79 in good health and CMV-seronegative. The sample taken for sequencing was PBMCs. CDR3 in DNA: TGTGCCATCAGTGAGGGGACAGGTCCCCCTTCCTACAATGAGCAGTTCTTC. Protein: CAISEGTGPPSYNEQFF.